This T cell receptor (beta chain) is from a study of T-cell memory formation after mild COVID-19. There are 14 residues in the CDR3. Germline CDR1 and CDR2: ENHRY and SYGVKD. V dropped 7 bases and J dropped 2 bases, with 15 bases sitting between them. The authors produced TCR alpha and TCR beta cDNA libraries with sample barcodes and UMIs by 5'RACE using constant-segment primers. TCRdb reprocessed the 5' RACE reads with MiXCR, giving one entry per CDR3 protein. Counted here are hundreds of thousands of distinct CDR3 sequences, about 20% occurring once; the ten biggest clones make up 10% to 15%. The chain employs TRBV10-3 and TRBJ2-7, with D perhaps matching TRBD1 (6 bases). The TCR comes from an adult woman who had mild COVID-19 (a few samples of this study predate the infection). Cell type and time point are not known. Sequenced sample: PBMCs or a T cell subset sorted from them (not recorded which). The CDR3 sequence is CAIMGADGAYEQYF. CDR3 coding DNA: TGTGCCATCATGGGGGCGGACGGAGCCTACGAGCAGTACTTC.